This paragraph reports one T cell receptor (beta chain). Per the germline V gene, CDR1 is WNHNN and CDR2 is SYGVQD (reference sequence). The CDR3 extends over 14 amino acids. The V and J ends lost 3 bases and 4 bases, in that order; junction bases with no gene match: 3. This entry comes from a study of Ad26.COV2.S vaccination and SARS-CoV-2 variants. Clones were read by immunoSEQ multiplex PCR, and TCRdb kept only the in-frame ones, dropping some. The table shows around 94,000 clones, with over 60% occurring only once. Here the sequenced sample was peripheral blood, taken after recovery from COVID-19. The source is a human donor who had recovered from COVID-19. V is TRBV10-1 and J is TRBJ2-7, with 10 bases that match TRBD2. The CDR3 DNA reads TGCGCCAGCAGTGAAGGACTAGCGGAGTACGAGCAGTACTTC. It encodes CASSEGLAEYEQYF.